The next 12 T cell receptor beta chains were all read from a single sample in a study of blood T cell repertoires in COVID-19. Assay: immunoSEQ multiplex PCR; the TCRdb copy retains only in-frame clones and omits some. The sample consists of 250,000 to 350,000 clones, 89% of them appearing once. Sequencing was done on a sample of peripheral blood. These receptors were taken from a woman aged 60-75 years with acute or convalescent COVID-19.

The gene calls are TRBV2 and TRBJ2-7; the match to TRBD2 covers 10 bases. In germline, CDR1 is SNHLY, CDR2 FYNNEI. J was trimmed by 5 bases and V by 2 bases; bases with no gene match: 12. The CDR3 sequence is 17 residues long. CDR3 nucleotides: TGTGCCAGCAGTGAACTAGGTTTCGGGACTAGCGCCGACGAGCAGTACTTC. The encoded protein is CASSELGFGTSADEQYF.

This clone showed up just once. The chain links TRBV28 to TRBJ2-1; D is perhaps TRBD1 (5 bases). The CDR3 runs to 15 residues. CDR1 and CDR2 from the germline V gene are MDHEN and SYDVKM. Trimming cost V 3 bases and J 7 bases, with 16 bases left between them. The CDR3 DNA reads TGTGCCAGCAGTTTGATCGGCCAGGGTGGAAATGAGCAGTTCTTC. Translating it yields CASSLIGQGGNEQFF.

This clone was seen a single time. The chain is built from TRBV4-2 and TRBJ1-6, with D unclear. Germline CDR1 is LGHNA and CDR2 is YNFKEQ. V was trimmed by 1 base and J by 17 bases, leaving 9 bases between them. The CDR3 is 11 residues long. The CDR3 loop is CASSQGAAFHF. The CDR3 region has the DNA TGTGCCAGCAGCCAAGGTGCGGCATTCCACTTT.

In this sample, this clone turned up a few times. V usage is TRBV2 and J usage is TRBJ1-4; D is unresolved. This CDR3 is built from 16 residues. V was cut by 1 base and J by 0 bases, with 9 bases left in between. Germline loops: CDR1 SNHLY, CDR2 FYNNEI. The CDR3 protein is CASSEGTFATNEKLFF. CDR3 coding DNA: TGTGCCAGCAGTGAAGGGACTTTTGCAACTAATGAAAAACTGTTTTTT.

The chain has TRBV28 and TRBJ1-4, with 10 bases identical to TRBD1. Germline V gene lookup returns CDR1 MDHEN and CDR2 SYDVKM. V trimming: 7 bases; J trimming: 7 bases; junction bases outside the gene matches: 12. This CDR3 has 16 amino acids. The CDR3 region has the DNA TGTGCCAGCATCACAGCGGCAGGACAGGGGGGTGAAAAACTGTTTTTT. This sequence encodes CASITAAGQGGEKLFF.

The chain couples TRBV7-2 to TRBJ2-3; 9 bases are shared with TRBD1. The CDR3 sequence is 17 residues long. The germline V gene has CDR1 SGHTA and CDR2 FQGNSA. Trimming cost V 6 bases and J 1 base; bases outside gene matches: 11. Written as DNA, the CDR3 is TGTGCCAGCAGTTTTAGGCCGGGACAGGGAGGCACAGATACGCAGTATTTT. This encodes CASSFRPGQGGTDTQYF.

The chain employs TRBV18 and TRBJ2-5; maybe TRBD2 (7 bases). The germline V gene has CDR1 KGHSH and CDR2 LQKENI. V was pared by 5 bases and J by 2 bases, with 12 bases between. CDR3 length equals 14 residues. The CDR3 spells CASSGGARQETQYF. Written as DNA, the CDR3 is TGTGCCAGCTCAGGGGGGGCGCGGCAAGAGACCCAGTACTTC.

The chain recombines TRBV5-5 with TRBJ2-7, with TRBD1 identical over 10 bases. Germline V gives CDR1 SGHKS, CDR2 YYEKEE (reference sequence). This CDR3 spans 17 amino acids. With V trimmed by 4 bases and J by 3 bases, 13 bases remained unmatched. The CDR3 protein is CASSHLMGTGDFYEQYF. Written as DNA, the CDR3 is TGTGCCAGCAGCCATCTAATGGGGACAGGGGATTTCTACGAGCAGTACTTC.

This chain connects TRBV7-9 to TRBJ1-2, with 8 bases aligning to TRBD1. From germline, CDR1 is SEHNR and CDR2 FQNEAQ (reference sequence). J was trimmed by 7 bases and V by 3 bases; bases with no gene match: 7. This CDR3 region has 14 residues. The CDR3 loop is CASSFPGQGTGYTF. The DNA for the CDR3 is TGTGCCAGCAGCTTCCCAGGACAGGGCACTGGCTACACCTTC.

The chain is built from TRBV7-8 and TRBJ1-6; no firm D call. The CDR3 length is 14 residues. The germline V gene has CDR1 SGHVS and CDR2 FQNEAQ. Between the trimmed V and J ends, which lost 5 bases and 9 bases, there was a span of 14 bases. CDR3 sequence (DNA): TGTGCCAGCAGCCGGACTCGGACTAGTTCACCCCTCCACTTT. Protein product: CASSRTRTSSPLHF.

The chain employs TRBV19 and TRBJ2-5; 7 bases are shared with TRBD1. The CDR3 is 14 amino acids. Germline V gene lookup returns CDR1 LNHDA and CDR2 SQIVND (reference sequence). V lost 2 bases to trimming and J lost 2 bases; unmatched junction nucleotides: 2. CDR3 in DNA: TGTGCCAGTAGTATACCGGGACAGCAAGAGACCCAGTACTTC. This encodes CASSIPGQQETQYF.

The rearrangement uses TRBV5-4 and TRBJ2-2; 10 bases align to TRBD2. After removal of 4 bases from V and 5 bases from J, the junction contained 8 bases not matched to a gene. The V gene's germline CDR1 is SGHNT and CDR2 YYREEE (reference sequence). This CDR3 comprises 16 residues. As DNA, the CDR3 is TGTGCCAGCAGCCCCCAACTAGCGGGGCTAACCGGGGAGCTGTTTTTT. Residues: CASSPQLAGLTGELFF.